The next 23 T cell receptor beta chains were all read from a single sample in a study of T cells in Graves' hyperthyroidism and ophthalmopathy. The source material, RNA transcripts, was used to amplify TCR beta CDR3 regions. First-round RT-PCR targeting the TCR CDR3 was performed with the HTBI primer set. TCRdb called the multiplex PCR reads again in MiXCR, with one record for every CDR3 protein. Of hundreds of thousands of distinct CDR3 sequences detected, over 35% appear once; the ten largest clones hold approximately 10%. Sequenced: blood. The source of these receptors is a man aged 18 to 29 with Graves' hyperthyroidism.

J is TRBJ2-7 and V is TRBV4-1, with 7 bases lining up with TRBD1. This CDR3 has 16 residues. In germline, CDR1 is MGHRA, CDR2 YSYEKL. V was clipped by 4 bases and J by 2 bases; unmatched bases: 11. Here the CDR3 DNA reads TGCGCCAGCAGCCCCTTACAGGGGCTGGGGGCCTACGAGCAGTACTTC. Translating gives CASSPLQGLGAYEQYF.

The chain has TRBV7-3 and TRBJ2-2; D is undetermined. CDR1 SGHTA and CDR2 FQGTGA come from the germline V gene. The germline V and J ends were trimmed by 5 bases and 2 bases, with 12 bases remaining between them. CDR3 length: 15 amino acids. The CDR3 DNA is TGTGCCAGCAGCCCGTACGGCGGCAACACCGGGGAGCTGTTTTTT. Translation: CASSPYGGNTGELFF.

A remark on this clonotype: No conserved phenylalanine or tryptophan is present at the end of the CDR3, so a read error is the likely explanation. The DNA is omitted, as the CDR3 cannot be located on it reliably, and the CDR3 follows TCRdb's listing. V usage is TRBV5-1 and J usage is TRBJ2-6. Per germline, CDR1 SGHRS and CDR2 YFSETQ. The CDR3 has 9 amino acids, counting both end residues. CDR3 residues: CASSLARTS.

This clonotype appeared a few times. The rearrangement uses TRBV12-3 or TRBV12-4 and TRBJ2-2; D gene uncertain. V gave up 6 bases and J gave up 2 bases, with 16 bases separating them. The CDR3 contains 16 residues. The chain's CDR3 is CASSLKLRPNTGELFF. The CDR3 DNA reads TGTGCCAGCAGCCTTAAGTTGAGACCTAACACCGGGGAGCTGTTTTTT.

The chain employs TRBV20-1 and TRBJ1-1; D is possibly TRBD1 (5 bases). Germline V gives CDR1 DFQATT, CDR2 SNEGSKA (reference sequence). There are 13 residues in the CDR3. V shed 0 bases and J shed 6 bases, with 11 bases lying between them. CDR3 region: CSARDRRGSEAFF. The CDR3 DNA reads as TGCAGTGCTAGAGATCGACGGGGCTCTGAAGCTTTCTTT.

For this clonotype: It may be a read error: a sequence one base away is much more abundant. The chain has TRBV2 and TRBJ1-1; 7 bases align to TRBD1. This CDR3 is 13 amino acids long. Germline CDR1 and CDR2: SNHLY and FYNNEI. The V and J ends lost 8 bases and 1 base, in that order; junction bases with no gene match: 4. CDR3 residues: CASGGDRNTEAFF. The CDR3 DNA is TGTGCCAGCGGGGGGGACAGGAACACTGAAGCTTTCTTT.

In regard to this clonotype: A read error is possible here, since a much larger clone lies one base away. This is likely a read error, given that the CDR3 carries no conserved phenylalanine or tryptophan at its end. The chain recombines TRBV7-9 with TRBJ2-5, with 8 bases identical to TRBD1. With 5 bases clipped from V and 5 bases from J, the junction kept 10 bases outside the gene matches. This CDR3 is 15 amino acids long. Germline V lookup: CDR1 SEHNR, CDR2 FQNEAQ (reference sequence). The CDR3 loop reads CASSRQGQLGETQYL. CDR3 nucleotide sequence: TGTGCCAGCAGCCGACAGGGGCAGTTGGGGGAGACCCAGTACCTC.

In this sample, this clonotype turned up a few times. This chain joins TRBV7-8 and TRBJ2-7; 9 bases agree with TRBD1. CDR3 size: 14 residues. Germline lookup yields CDR1 SGHVS and CDR2 FQNEAQ. J gave up 4 bases and V 2 bases, and 3 bases lay outside the gene matches. The CDR3, as DNA: TGTGCCAGCAGCTTAACAGGGGGCATGTACGAGCAGTACTTC. Its translation: CASSLTGGMYEQYF.

In DNA form, the CDR3 reads TGTGCCAGCAGCTTAGCCCTAGGACCCCTCCACTTT. Its protein is CASSLALGPLHF. The chain is built from TRBV11-2 and TRBJ1-6; D remains unclear. The V end lost 1 base, the J end lost 12 bases, and 7 bases lay between the germline ends. Germline CDR1 reads SGHAT; CDR2 reads FQNNGV. This CDR3 has 12 amino acids.

The chain is built from TRBV19 and TRBJ1-3; D remains ambiguous. V was cut by 9 bases and J by 0 bases, with 18 bases left in between. Germline CDR1 reads LNHDA; CDR2 reads SQIVND (reference sequence). The CDR3 contains 16 residues. The CDR3 spells CASINTFSYSGNTIYF. For the CDR3, the DNA is TGTGCCAGCATTAACACGTTCAGCTACTCTGGAAACACCATATATTTT.

This clonotype was seen a few times. The chain recombines TRBV9 with TRBJ1-1, with TRBD1 matching 7 bases. Trimming removed 4 bases from V and 0 bases from J; junction bases left unmatched: 6. The germline gives CDR1 SGDLS, CDR2 YYNGEE. The CDR3 loop spans 15 amino acids. CDR3 sequence reads: CASSPDGQVNTEAFF. For the CDR3, the DNA is TGTGCCAGCAGCCCTGATGGACAGGTGAACACTGAAGCTTTCTTT.

There are a few counts of this clonotype. The chain employs TRBV12-5 and TRBJ1-5; the D gene is possibly TRBD1 (5 bases). V lost 3 bases, J lost 3 bases, and 9 bases lay in between. Per germline, CDR1 LGHNT and CDR2 FRNRAP. The CDR3 spans 14 residues. CDR3 region: CASGFGGINQPQHF. The DNA for the CDR3 is TGTGCTAGTGGTTTCGGGGGGATCAATCAGCCCCAGCATTTT.

In its sample, this clonotype was seen a few times. The chain has TRBV13 and TRBJ2-7; D gene ambiguous. Trimming removed 7 bases at V and 1 base at J, with 11 bases between. Germline V lookup: CDR1 PRHDT, CDR2 FYEKMQ (reference sequence). The CDR3 runs to 13 residues. CDR3 nucleotides: TGTGCCAGCACCCTCGTTGGGTCCTACGAGCAGTACTTC. Translation gives CASTLVGSYEQYF.

This clonotype appeared a few times. DNA of the CDR3: TGTGCCAGCAGTTCAGACTGGACTGAAGCTTTCTTT. Translation gives CASSSDWTEAFF. This chain links TRBV12-3 or TRBV12-4 with TRBJ1-1; D unresolved. The ends were cut back, 4 bases at V and 5 bases at J, with 8 bases in the middle. CDR3 size: 12 residues.

V is TRBV5-1 and J is TRBJ2-7; 9 nucleotides line up with TRBD1. V dropped 5 bases and J dropped 7; count of bases not matched to a gene: 13. Germline V CDR1 and CDR2: SGHRS, YFSETQ. The CDR3 covers 15 residues. In nucleotides, the CDR3 is TGCGCCAGCAGTCCCGGGACAGGGAGGAAAAGTGAGCAGTACTTC. Translation gives CASSPGTGRKSEQYF.

Only a few counts were recorded for this clonotype. The chain couples TRBV12-3 or TRBV12-4 to TRBJ1-5; weak D call: TRBD1 (5 bases). V lost 6 bases to trimming and J lost 4 bases, with 13 bases between them. This CDR3 contains 14 residues. CDR3 coding DNA: TGTGCCAGCAGGGAATTGGGGGGGAATCAGCCCCAGCATTTT. Translation gives CASRELGGNQPQHF.

About this clonotype: One end of the junction varies from germline; a read error may be responsible. The V gene is TRBV7-9, the J gene TRBJ1-3; D unclear. Germline values: CDR1 SEHNR, CDR2 FQNEAQ (reference sequence). CDR3 length: 14 amino acids. CDR3 loop: CASSQGNSGNTIYF. CDR3 DNA sequence: TGCGCCAGCAGCCAAGGGAACTCTGGAAACACCATATATTTT.

This clonotype showed up just once. The chain couples TRBV29-1 to TRBJ1-1, with D unresolved. V lost 8 bases, J lost 2 bases, and 9 bases lay in between. The CDR3 runs to 11 residues. Looked up from germline, CDR1 is SQVTM and CDR2 is ANQGSEA. CDR3: CSLDDNTEAFF. The CDR3 DNA reads as TGCAGCTTAGACGACAACACTGAAGCTTTCTTT.

For the CDR3, the DNA is TGTGCCACCAGCAGCGACGGACAGGGGGAGACTGAAGCTTTCTTT. It specifies CATSSDGQGETEAFF. V gene TRBV15 combines with J gene TRBJ1-1, with 10 bases aligning to TRBD1. Germline CDR1 LNHNV, CDR2 YYDKDF (reference sequence). V was pared by 3 bases and J by 5 bases, with 6 bases of the junction left unmatched. This CDR3 is built from 15 residues.

In this sample, this clonotype turned up once. The chain employs TRBV15 and TRBJ1-6; TRBD1 is a possible D gene (6 bases). The germline V gene encodes CDR1 LNHNV and CDR2 YYDKDF (reference sequence). The length of the CDR3 is 16 residues. V was shortened by 0 bases and J by 11 bases, with 17 bases between the two germline ends. CDR3 amino acids: CATSRDGEGGWTPLHF. The CDR3 coding sequence is TGTGCCACCAGCAGAGATGGAGAGGGGGGCTGGACACCCCTCCACTTT.

V and J are TRBV2 and TRBJ2-5; TRBD1 or TRBD2 may be the D gene (5 bases each). Germline assignment: CDR1 SNHLY and CDR2 FYNNEI. Trimming took off 6 bases at V and 4 bases at J, with 9 bases between the two ends. This CDR3 region has 12 residues. The CDR3, as DNA: TGTGCCAGCAGGGATGGGACAGAGACCCAGTACTTC. It specifies CASRDGTETQYF.

The chain carries TRBV19 and TRBJ1-3; D is unresolved. The CDR3 has 16 residues. Germline V gives CDR1 LNHDA, CDR2 SQIVND (reference sequence). Trimming shortened V by 7 bases and J by 3 bases, and 19 bases separated the two germline ends. CDR3 amino acids: CASIPILGNLGNTIYF. DNA for the CDR3: TGTGCCAGTATTCCCATTCTCGGAAATCTTGGAAACACCATATATTTT.

V is TRBV29-1 and J is TRBJ1-1; D not resolved. CDR3 length: 13 residues. V dropped 6 bases and J dropped 5 bases, with 16 bases sitting between them. From germline, CDR1 is SQVTM and CDR2 ANQGSEA. CDR3 sequence: CSVSKGDGTEAFF. The CDR3 coding sequence is TGCAGCGTATCTAAGGGAGATGGGACTGAAGCTTTCTTT.